These T cell receptor beta chains were read from a single sample in a study of cytomegalovirus exposure and HLA in healthy donors. Generated by immunoSEQ multiplex PCR, the TCRdb table keeps only in-frame clones and is missing some. Found here are 150,000 to 200,000 clones, more than 70% of them singletons; the top ten hold about 10%. Input material: PBMCs. Every receptor here comes from a man younger than 40 in good health and CMV-seropositive. The CDR3 runs from the conserved cysteine through the conserved F or W. D genes are given only for firm matches. A row's size may be missing; if present it is once, few, many or a size class.

clone size | D gene | J gene | V gene | CDR3 DNA | CDR3 protein
few | - | TRBJ1-1 | TRBV9 | TGTGCCAGCAGCGGCCAGGGCCCGGGCACTGAAGCTTTCTTT | CASSGQGPGTEAFF
- | - | TRBJ1-2 | TRBV29-1 | TGCAGCGTTCGGATTAAGGGGGGGACTAACTATGGCTACACCTTC | CSVRIKGGTNYGYTF
- | TRBD1 | TRBJ2-3 | TRBV9 | TGTGCCAGCAACGAGGGGGACAGGGGTTCAGATACGCAGTATTTT | CASNEGDRGSDTQYF
- | - | TRBJ2-3 | TRBV28 | TGTGCCAGCAGTTTTGGGGGGAGGCGGAGTTCAGATACGCAGTATTTT | CASSFGGRRSSDTQYF
- | TRBD1 | TRBJ1-1 | TRBV5-1 | TGCGCCAGCAGCGCGGGACAGTTGAACACTGAAGCTTTCTTT | CASSAGQLNTEAFF
- | - | TRBJ1-1 | TRBV4-1 | TGCGCCAGCAGAATAGTCGGCACTGAAGCTTTCTTT | CASRIVGTEAFF
- | - | TRBJ1-6 | TRBV4-3 | TGCGCCAGCAGCCATATCGGGGGGTCTTCACCCCTCCACTTT | CASSHIGGSSPLHF
- | - | TRBJ1-3 | TRBV7-2 | TGTGCCAGCAGCCCCGCCCCCATTCAGGCTGCAGTCCCCATATATTTT | CASSPAPIQAAVPIYF
- | - | TRBJ1-6 | TRBV7-2 | TGTGCCAGCACCCTGCGGGGTGGACCCTCACCCCTCCACTTT | CASTLRGGPSPLHF
- | - | TRBJ1-6 | TRBV19 | TGTGCCAGTAGCGGTTCTTTAAATTCACCCCTCCACTTT | CASSGSLNSPLHF
- | - | TRBJ2-6 | TRBV5-1 | TGCGCCAGCAGCGCGTCCGGGTCGACCCGCTCTGGGGCCAACGTCCTGACTTTC | CASSASGSTRSGANVLTF
- | TRBD2 | TRBJ2-3 | TRBV29-1 | TGCAGCGTTGGGAAACTAGCGTCTGAGGGGACAGATACGCAGTATTTT | CSVGKLASEGTDTQYF
- | - | TRBJ2-7 | TRBV27 | TGTGCCAGCATGCCCACTTACAGGGGAGGAAACGAGCAGTACTTC | CASMPTYRGGNEQYF
- | TRBD1 | TRBJ2-1 | TRBV6-1 | TGTGCCAGCAGTCTGGACAGGGGGCCTTATGAGCAGTTCTTC | CASSLDRGPYEQFF
- | - | TRBJ2-2 | TRBV5-1 | TGCGCCAGCAGCCCAGATGGAGGAGGGGACGGGGAGCTGTTTTTT | CASSPDGGGDGELFF
- | TRBD1 | TRBJ2-7 | TRBV18 | TGTGCCAGCTCCCCGGGACAGGGGGTCTACGAGCAGTACTTC | CASSPGQGVYEQYF
- | - | TRBJ1-5 | TRBV5-6 | TGTGCCAGCAGCTTTGGAGGAATACATCAGCCCCAGCATTTT | CASSFGGIHQPQHF
- | - | TRBJ1-4 | TRBV6-5 | TGTGCCATAAGCAGGGCGGCTAATGAAAAACTGTTTTTT | CAISRAANEKLFF
- | - | TRBJ2-3 | TRBV7-9 | TGTGCCAGCGCCCGGCAGGCCTCAGATACGCAGTATTTT | CASARQASDTQYF
- | TRBD2 | TRBJ2-7 | TRBV4-2 | TGTGCCAGCAGCGGGCGCACTAGCGGGACTTACGAGCAGTACTTC | CASSGRTSGTYEQYF